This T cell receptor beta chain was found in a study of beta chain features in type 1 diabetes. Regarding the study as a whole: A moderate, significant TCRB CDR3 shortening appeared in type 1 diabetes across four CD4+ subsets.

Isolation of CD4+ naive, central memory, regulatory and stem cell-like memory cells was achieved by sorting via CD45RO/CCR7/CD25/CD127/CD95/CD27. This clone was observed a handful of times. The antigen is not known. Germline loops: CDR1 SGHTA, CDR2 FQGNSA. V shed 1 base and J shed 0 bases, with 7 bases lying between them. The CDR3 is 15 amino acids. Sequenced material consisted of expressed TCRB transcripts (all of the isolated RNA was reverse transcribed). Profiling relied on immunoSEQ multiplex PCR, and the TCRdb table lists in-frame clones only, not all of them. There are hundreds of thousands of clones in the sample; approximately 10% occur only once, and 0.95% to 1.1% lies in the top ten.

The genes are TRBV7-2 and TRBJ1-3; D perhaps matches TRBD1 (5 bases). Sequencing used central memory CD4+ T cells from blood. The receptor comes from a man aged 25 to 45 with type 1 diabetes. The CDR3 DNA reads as TGTGCCAGCAGCTTAGACGGGGGCTCTGGAAACACCATATATTTT. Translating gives CASSLDGGSGNTIYF.